Below, 13 T cell receptor beta chains from the same sample are listed, as sequenced in a study of blood T cell repertoires in COVID-19. The assay was immunoSEQ multiplex PCR, and TCRdb's table has in-frame clones only and misses some. This table has about 99,000 clones, 70% to 80% appearing once. The specimen sequenced was peripheral blood. Receptor source: a woman aged 80 or over with active or convalescent COVID-19.

The chain joins TRBV2 to TRBJ1-1; no reliable D call. The CDR3 covers 14 residues. V was shortened by 4 bases and J by 3 bases, with 12 bases between the two germline ends. Per the germline V gene, CDR1 is SNHLY and CDR2 is FYNNEI. Here the CDR3 reads CASSVVGSDTEAFF. Here the CDR3 DNA reads TGTGCCAGCAGTGTAGTAGGTAGCGACACTGAAGCTTTCTTT.

This chain links TRBV7-8 with TRBJ1-5, with a weak D call TRBD1 (5 bases). Germline V gene lookup returns CDR1 SGHVS and CDR2 FQNEAQ. Trimming removed 5 bases at V and 5 bases at J, with 16 bases between. This CDR3 region has 15 residues. The CDR3 nucleotides read TGTGCCAGCAGCCCCCGAAGGGGCATTTATCAGCCCCAGCATTTT. Residues: CASSPRRGIYQPQHF.

This chain connects TRBV10-3 to TRBJ2-7, with 9 bases identical to TRBD1. The germline V gene encodes CDR1 ENHRY and CDR2 SYGVKD. The CDR3 sequence is 12 residues long. V lost 6 bases, J lost 6 bases, and 3 bases stayed unmatched. CDR3 coding DNA: TGTGCCATCAGGGGACAGGGCCCCGAGCAGTACTTC. Translating gives CAIRGQGPEQYF.

This chain's CDR3 is CASSHRPGLAGGNEQFF. The CDR3 nucleotides are TGCGCCAGCAGCCATCGTCCGGGACTAGCGGGAGGCAATGAGCAGTTCTTC. V and J are TRBV4-1 and TRBJ2-1; 15 bases agree with TRBD2. CDR3 length equals 17 residues. V was pared by 3 bases and J by 6 bases, with 6 bases of the junction left unmatched. The germline CDR1 and CDR2 sequences are MGHRA and YSYEKL.

This clone appeared a single time. The CDR3 loop reads CASRTGINSPLHF. CDR3 DNA: TGTGCCAGCCGGACAGGGATTAATTCACCCCTCCACTTT. V and J are TRBV12-3 or TRBV12-4 and TRBJ1-6, with TRBD1 matching 8 bases. V trimming: 8 bases; J trimming: 6 bases; junction bases outside the gene matches: 3. The CDR3 is 13 amino acids.

This chain joins TRBV2 and TRBJ2-5; 7 bases fit TRBD1. The V and J ends lost 4 bases and 2 bases, in that order; junction bases with no gene match: 4. The germline V gene encodes CDR1 SNHLY and CDR2 FYNNEI. The CDR3 length is 14 residues. DNA of the CDR3: TGTGCCAGCAGTGGTGACAGGGATCAAGAGACCCAGTACTTC. This encodes CASSGDRDQETQYF.

CDR3 protein: CASSSGTNSYEQYF. In DNA form, the CDR3 reads TGTGCCAGCAGCAGCGGGACAAATTCCTACGAGCAGTACTTC. The chain joins TRBV11-3 to TRBJ2-7; TRBD2 might be the D (7 bases). CDR1 SGHNT and CDR2 YENEEA come from the germline V gene. CDR3 length equals 14 residues. Deletions cut 5 bases from V and 1 base from J, with 12 bases between.

V gene TRBV28 combines with J gene TRBJ1-4; the D gene is possibly TRBD1 (6 bases). Trimming left V 6 bases short and J 0 bases short, with 17 bases between. Germline V CDR1 and CDR2: MDHEN, SYDVKM. CDR3 length: 17 residues. CDR3 sequence reads: CASREPRGRATNEKLFF. The CDR3 bases are TGTGCCAGCAGGGAACCCAGGGGACGTGCAACTAATGAAAAACTGTTTTTT. Complete variable domain (other parts from reference TRBV28 and TRBJ1-4): DVKVTQSSRYLVKRTGEKVFLECVQDMDHENMFWYRQDPGLGLRLIYFSYDVKMKEKGDIPEGYSVSREKKERFSLILESASTNQTSMYLCASREPRGRATNEKLFFGSGTQLSVL.

The chain has TRBV19 and TRBJ2-5, with 9 bases matching TRBD2. The germline V gene has CDR1 LNHDA and CDR2 SQIVND (reference sequence). The CDR3 spans 15 residues. Losses at the gene ends were 7 bases for V and 5 bases for J; bases not matched to a gene: 11. The DNA of the CDR3 is TGTGCCAGTACTCGACGGCTAGCGGGACTGGAGACCCAGTACTTC. Translation: CASTRRLAGLETQYF. The entire variable domain, with the rest obtained from reference TRBV19 and TRBJ2-5, is as follows: DGGITQSPKYLFRKEGQNVTLSCEQNLNHDAMYWYRQDPGQGLRLIYYSQIVNDFQKGDIAEGYSVSREKKESFPLTVTSAQKNPTAFYLCASTRRLAGLETQYFGPGTRLLVL.

The chain employs TRBV7-9 and TRBJ1-1; 12 positions agree with TRBD1. With V trimmed by 5 bases and J by 3 bases, 7 bases remained unmatched. The CDR3 totals 16 residues. Germline assignment: CDR1 SEHNR and CDR2 FQNEAQ (reference sequence). The CDR3 DNA reads as TGTGCCAGCAGCCCGGGACAGGGGGCAGCGGACACTGAAGCTTTCTTT. This sequence encodes CASSPGQGAADTEAFF.

The rearrangement uses TRBV18 and TRBJ2-7, with TRBD1 identical over 8 bases. Germline CDR1 reads KGHSH; CDR2 reads LQKENI. The J segment lost 6 bases and the V segment lost 3 bases, leaving 4 bases of the junction unmatched. The CDR3 loop spans 13 amino acids. CDR3 sequence: CASSPKTGAEQYF. The CDR3 DNA reads as TGTGCCAGCTCACCCAAGACAGGGGCCGAGCAGTACTTC. The variable domain in full, completed from reference TRBV18 and TRBJ2-7, reads NAGVMQNPRHLVRRRGQEARLRCSPMKGHSHVYWYRQLPEEGLKFMVYLQKENIIDESGMPKERFSAEFPKEGPSILRIQQVVRGDSAAYFCASSPKTGAEQYFGPGTRLTVT.

The rearrangement joins TRBV19 to TRBJ2-7, with 14 bases fitting TRBD2. The length of the CDR3 is 18 residues. V lost 5 bases and J lost 6; bases outside the gene matches: 15. Germline V gene sequence: CDR1 LNHDA, CDR2 SQIVND (reference sequence). The CDR3 protein is CASSPTAGGLAGAAEQYF. The CDR3 bases are TGTGCCAGTAGTCCCACTGCGGGGGGACTAGCGGGGGCTGCCGAGCAGTACTTC.

The rearrangement links TRBV9 to TRBJ2-7; TRBD2 might be the D (5 bases). Trimming removed 0 bases from V and 2 bases from J, with 12 bases in between. Germline loops: CDR1 SGDLS, CDR2 YYNGEE. This CDR3 is built from 15 residues. The CDR3 sequence: CASSVGSGATYEQYF. The CDR3 DNA sequence: TGTGCCAGCAGCGTAGGGAGCGGTGCGACCTACGAGCAGTACTTC.